These 10 T cell receptor beta chains originate from one sample sequenced in a study of T-cell reconstitution after alpha-beta-depleted transplantation in children. Library preparation (for TCRbeta) was performed with unique molecular identifiers. TCRdb independently ran MiXCR on the PCR reads; one entry per CDR3 protein. The sample yields about 270,000 distinct CDR3 sequences, approximately 9.6% seen once. The specimen was PBMCs from the stem cell graft donor, collected from the stem cell graft. Receptors originate from a human donor who donated a stem cell graft to a child with SCID.

This clonotype was counted a few times. The chain joins TRBV20-1 to TRBJ2-5; the match to TRBD2 covers 12 bases. J gave up 5 bases and V 1 base, and 2 bases lay outside the gene matches. CDR1 and CDR2 from the germline V gene are DFQATT and SNEGSKA (reference sequence). This CDR3 is built from 14 residues. The CDR3 DNA reads as TGCAGTGCTAGAGGGACTAGCGGGGAGGAGACCCAGTACTTC. Translation gives CSARGTSGEETQYF.

This clonotype occurred many times. One end of the junction does not line up with germline, which may come from a read error. This chain joins TRBV27 and TRBJ2-7, with 7 bases identical to TRBD1. The CDR3 runs 11 residues. The germline V gene has CDR1 MNHEY and CDR2 SMNVEV (reference sequence). In nucleotides, the CDR3 is TGTGCCAGCAGTTTTAGGAGACAGGGAAATTTC. Translation gives CASSFRRQGNF.

The V call is TRBV12-3 or TRBV12-4, the J call TRBJ2-7, with a tentative D call TRBD2 (5 bases). Trimming pared 4 bases from V and 2 bases from J, leaving 15 bases between. There are 15 residues in the CDR3. CDR3 DNA sequence: TGTGCCAGCAGTTCCCCGAGCACGGGGACCTACGAGCAGTACTTC. Translation gives CASSSPSTGTYEQYF.

This clonotype was counted many times. The chain recombines TRBV29-1 with TRBJ1-4, with 7 bases that match TRBD1. V shed 1 base, J shed 2 bases, and the junction held 1 base outside the gene matches. The CDR3 runs to 14 residues. CDR1 is SQVTM and CDR2 is ANQGSEA in the germline V gene. CDR3: CSVEAGGTNEKLFF. CDR3 DNA sequence: TGCAGCGTTGAAGCAGGGGGTACTAATGAAAAACTGTTTTTT.

This chain links TRBV5-5 with TRBJ2-7; 11 positions agree with TRBD1. Germline-derived CDR1 and CDR2 are SGHKS and YYEKEE (reference sequence). V lost 7 bases, J lost 6 bases, and 6 bases stayed unmatched. This CDR3 contains 13 residues. Written as DNA, the CDR3 is TGTGCCAGCTTGTGGACAGGGGGCCGCGAGCAGTACTTC. Encoded protein: CASLWTGGREQYF. Full variable domain (outside the CDR3, taken from reference TRBV5-5 and TRBJ2-7): DAGVTQSPTHLIKTRGQQVTLRCSPISGHKSVSWYQQVLGQGPQFIFQYYEKEERGRGNFPDRFSARQFPNYSSELNVNALLLGDSALYLCASLWTGGREQYFGPGTRLTVT.

This clonotype was observed many times. The chain recombines TRBV12-3 or TRBV12-4 with TRBJ2-3; TRBD2 agrees at 8 bases. CDR3 size: 12 residues. After removal of 5 bases from V and 6 bases from J, the junction contained 1 base not matched to a gene. CDR3 sequence (DNA): TGTGCCAGCAGTCGGGAGGGCGATACGCAGTATTTT. Translation: CASSREGDTQYF.

The chain is built from TRBV20-1 and TRBJ2-1; D is undetermined. This CDR3 comprises 16 residues. Deletions cut 8 bases from V and 0 bases from J, with 20 bases between. Germline loops: CDR1 DFQATT, CDR2 SNEGSKA (reference sequence). The CDR3: CSSSMGGSSSYNEQFF. DNA of the CDR3: TGCAGTTCCTCGATGGGCGGTTCTAGCTCCTACAATGAGCAGTTCTTC.

In this sample, this clonotype turned up a few times. The chain recombines TRBV20-1 with TRBJ2-3, with D possibly being TRBD1 or TRBD2 (6 bases each). The germline gives CDR1 DFQATT, CDR2 SNEGSKA (reference sequence). The V end lost 3 bases, the J end lost 4 bases, and 11 bases lay between the germline ends. The CDR3 has 13 amino acids. The CDR3 sequence: CSASGGRADTQYF. CDR3 coding DNA: TGCAGTGCTAGCGGGGGCCGGGCAGATACGCAGTATTTT.

This clonotype was observed a handful of times. The J gene is TRBJ2-4, the V gene TRBV9; D call uncertain. The germline V and J ends were trimmed by 1 base and 0 bases, with 17 bases remaining between them. The CDR3 runs to 18 residues. Germline V gene data show CDR1 as SGDLS and CDR2 as YYNGEE. The CDR3 region is CASSVPEVGKVAKNIQYF. The CDR3 nucleotides read TGTGCCAGCAGCGTACCTGAGGTAGGGAAGGTAGCCAAAAACATTCAGTACTTC.

The chain carries TRBV6-1 and TRBJ2-7, with D possibly being TRBD1 (6 bases). Germline assignment: CDR1 MNHNS and CDR2 SASEGT. The CDR3 runs 13 residues. Trimming took off 7 bases at V and 6 bases at J, with 16 bases between the two ends. CDR3 in DNA: TGTGCCAGCAATACCGTACAGGGACGCGAGCAGTACTTC. Residues: CASNTVQGREQYF.